This T cell receptor (beta chain) was found in a study of cytomegalovirus exposure and HLA in healthy donors. PCR employed 60 Vbeta and 13 Jbeta primers. Study processing details: Later work found 80 million or so unique TCR beta chains, with approximately 12 million shared. Produced via immunoSEQ multiplex PCR; TCRdb's table is partial and in-frame only. Clone size and V and J calls were adopted from that table, with D and trimming inferred from the DNA. The table shows some 150,000 clones, with 79% occurring only once. For this clone: Its antigen remains unidentified.

V was pared by 2 bases and J by 8 bases, with 10 bases between. The CDR3 loop spans 12 amino acids. Germline CDR1 reads SGDLS; CDR2 reads YYNGEE. General study findings and limits: Immune exposure data for these donors was limited to CMV serostatus. Analysis was performed later, and it showed HLA-associated TCR beta chains to be more clonally expanded than equally common others. There were several of the most significant clusters that appeared linked to common viral pathogens in a later analysis.

The source material was PBMCs. This clonotype was obtained from a man between 50 and 59 years old in good health and CMV-seropositive. The V call is TRBV9, the J call TRBJ1-2; possible D gene TRBD1, 5 bases. The CDR3 DNA reads TGTGCCAGCAGCGTCAGGGATGACGGCTACACCTTC. It encodes CASSVRDDGYTF. The variable domain in full, with the rest retrieved from reference TRBV9 and TRBJ1-2, is DSGVTQTPKHLITATGQRVTLRCSPRSGDLSVYWYQQSLDQGLQFLIQYYNGEERAKGNILERFSAQQFPDLHSELNLSSLELGDSALYFCASSVRDDGYTFGSGTRLTVV.